Shown below are 3 T cell receptor beta chains from a single sample sequenced in a study of metastatic and nonmetastatic thyroid tumors. With MiXCR, TCRdb called clones anew from the PCR reads. The sample shows about 28,000 clones, around 15% of them seen only once. Until they underwent thyroid surgery, no patient had received any treatment. Material for sequencing was blood. Receptors were obtained from a female donor with papillary thyroid cancer or a benign thyroid nodule (not recorded which). Some clones in this sample may be carry-over from other donors' samples.

By its share, this clone is medium-sized. The gene calls are TRBV10-3 and TRBJ2-7, with D perhaps matching TRBD2 (6 bases). Germline values: CDR1 ENHRY, CDR2 SYGVKD. The CDR3 is 17 residues long. V dropped 2 bases and J dropped 0 bases, with 17 bases sitting between them. CDR3 in DNA: TGTGCCATCAGTGAGGGTCTAGCGTCGGGGATCTCCTACGAGCAGTACTTC. This encodes CAISEGLASGISYEQYF.

This clone was recorded many times. The V gene is TRBV5-5, the J gene TRBJ2-7; possible D gene TRBD1, 5 bases. The germline V and J ends were trimmed by 4 bases and 3 bases, with 14 bases remaining between them. Looked up from germline, CDR1 is SGHKS and CDR2 is YYEKEE (reference sequence). There are 14 residues in the CDR3. The CDR3 sequence is CASSPSAGNYEQYF. The CDR3 DNA follows: TGTGCCAGCAGCCCTTCGGCAGGGAACTACGAGCAGTACTTC.

With regard to this clone: At one end the junction does not follow the germline gene, possibly because of a read error. In the same sample, other DNA sequences code for this CDR3. The chain combines TRBV29-1 with TRBJ2-2; a possible D gene is TRBD2 (5 bases). Germline CDR1 SQVTM, CDR2 ANQGSEA. The CDR3 is 14 amino acids. CDR3 residues: CSVVVQEGTGELFF. The DNA for the CDR3 is TGCAGCGTCGTAGTCCAGGAAGGCACCGGGGAGTTGTTTTTT.